This T cell receptor (beta chain) was captured in a study of regulatory T cells in long-lasting Graves disease (dated by TCRdb to about 2021). In terms of the full investigation: Antithyroid drugs had been taken for less than 3 months by newly diagnosed Graves' disease patients. This study used TCR sequencing and RNA sequencing of peripheral blood to compare persistent Graves' disease patients against newly diagnosed Graves' disease patients. The study was registered as a clinical trial and conducted in China. A total of approximately 35 samples underwent TCR sequencing: around 13 from persistent and around 20 from newly diagnosed Graves' disease patients.

Library creation used multiplex PCR. TCRdb shows the sequencer as Illumina HiSeq 4000. TCR beta libraries were built with iRepertoire HTBI primers and Arm-PCR amplification of CDR3 regions. PCR products were gel purified before sequencing. For the original study's pipeline: Across samples, around 58 TRBV and 12 to 15 TRBJ segments were identified and used for gene usage analysis of CDR3 amino acid clonotypes. Filtered high-quality paired reads were merged into contigs using COPE and FqMerger. BLAST was used to align contigs to the IMGT TRBV, TRBD and TRBJ reference genes, and CDR3 was defined following IMGT. Any clonotype with a frequency above 0.1% was classified as a highly expanded clone. Shannon entropy was used to measure repertoire diversity, and the Gini coefficient was used to measure V-J evenness. A clonotype found in more than one individual was treated as public. The public reads were reanalyzed by TCRdb: fastp trimming at Q25, MiXCR alignment, in-frame beta chains only. Entries are consolidated by CDR3 protein sequence, retaining the most common genes and DNA. The V and J calls here are based on TCRdb, not the publication. The sample data list around 500,000 distinct CDR3 sequences, and roughly a sixth of these were observed just once. About 25% of the sample is in the top ten clones.

In the case of this clonotype: It lacks a known antigen. Base qualities are missing; no much larger clone stands one base away.

Sample time point, as interpreted from the label and publication: newly diagnosed GD, antithyroid drugs for less than 3 months. RNA was extracted from PBMCs in TRIzol for both TCR sequencing and RNA sequencing. Graves' disease was diagnosed according to American Thyroid Association guidelines. Recruitment of patients was carried out at an endocrinology department in Xi'an, China. From each patient, approximately 9.9 milliliters of peripheral blood was collected into an EDTA anticoagulant tube. Ficoll Paque Plus density gradient separation was used to isolate PBMCs, and no further T cell sorting was done. RNA quality was checked with an Agilent 2100 Bioanalyzer and agarose gel, and concentration with a NanoDrop 2000. Measured from the cysteine to the phenylalanine, the CDR3 is 15 residues long. The entry retains the CDR3 DNA only, 45 bases that are in frame from base 1. The junction shows trimming of 7 bases on V and 0 bases on J, plus 12 bases between the germline ends.

General study outcomes and caveats: Peripheral blood alone was examined, since thyroid tissue, which constituted the primary lesion, could not be accessed. Persistent patients shared more public clonotypes among themselves (2,741) than newly diagnosed patients did (roughly 920). Preferential use of TRBV28, TRBJ1-2 and TRBJ2-5 was observed in persistent disease, whereas TRBV20-1 and TRBJ2-1 were favored in newly diagnosed disease. Sequencing and analysis were limited to the TCR beta chain. Lower TCR Shannon entropy and fewer highly expanded clones were observed in persistent Graves' disease patients than in newly diagnosed patients, which suggested clonal expansion. The small sample size was acknowledged by the authors as a limitation that may reduce accuracy.

The same sample was also studied in work on T cells in Graves' hyperthyroidism and ophthalmopathy. From the second report: Graves' hyperthyroidism was defined as stable when no progression to ophthalmopathy occurred over 18 months of follow-up. Hyperthyroidism patients were aged 18 to 65 years and newly diagnosed, with disease duration of less than 2 months. Patients with uncontrolled infections, other autoimmune diseases, pregnancy or lactation were excluded. Diagnoses were established on the basis of clinical symptoms, serum thyroxine and TRAb, thyroid ultrasound, and orbital computed tomography. A first-round RT-PCR of the TCR CDR3 used the HTBI primer set with the Qiagen OneStep RT-PCR kit. Blood samples also contained most of the expanded thyroid clonotypes (frequency above 0.001), which suggests that blood repertoires may reflect thyroid immune responses. A model built on a 13 V-J signature distinguished ophthalmopathy from stable hyperthyroidism, reaching roughly 88% sensitivity and 81.08% specificity in cross-validation and 80%/75% in testing. During validation, the model predicted progression to ophthalmopathy a median of approximately 7 months ahead of onset, with approximately 70% sensitivity and more than 72% specificity. To identify TCR V-J signatures that set the groups apart, the researchers used a discovery cohort of about a hundred patients, made up of under 45 with Graves' ophthalmopathy and 55 to 65 with stable Graves' hyperthyroidism. An independent validation cohort of 18 to 20 hyperthyroidism patients and approximately 15 patients who later progressed to ophthalmopathy tested prospective prediction of ophthalmopathy. The approximately 100 discovery patients were randomly divided into training and test sets at a 7:3 ratio. Thyroid tissue and blood T-cell repertoires from about six Graves' hyperthyroidism patients were also compared in the study. After sampling, hyperthyroidism patients received methimazole starting at 30 mg daily, and ophthalmopathy patients received high-dose intravenous methylprednisolone. The libraries were constructed in a second round of multiplex PCR and then size-selected and purified. Libraries were sequenced paired-end with 100 bp reads on an Illumina HiSeq2000. Raw data were processed with SOAPnuke, discarding reads with adapters, uncalled bases, mean Phred below 15, or no exact constant-primer or identifier match. COPE v1.2.5 was used to merge the high-quality paired reads, and each unique nucleotide sequence was defined as a clonotype. MiTCR v1.1 was used to align clonotypes to the IMGT TRBV, TRBD and TRBJ reference segments. Analysis was restricted to V-J combinations with a frequency above 0.0001, which covered roughly 99% of repertoires. The TCS score was defined as F50 (clonal expansion) divided by E x V (chaos), with BLOSUM62-based TCRdist calculated between CDR3 peptides within each V-J. Welch's t-statistics and random forest reduced fewer than 600 V-J features to 10 to 15, which were used in a naive Bayes classifier (R e1071). Sample size was not statistically predetermined, and blinding of investigators to group allocation was not performed. The paper describes TCR Vbeta CDR3 sequencing of 135 peripheral blood samples, made up of roughly 45 ophthalmopathy patients, roughly 72 hyperthyroidism patients and approximately 17 progressor patients.

The material sequenced was peripheral blood mononuclear cells (PBMCs), taken at new diagnosis, from a patient treated with antithyroid drugs. Rearrangement joined TRBV12-3 or TRBV12-4 to TRBJ1-4, and possibly TRBD1, on 5 matching bases. This TCR was recovered from a woman aged 35-65 years with Graves disease. Donor details come from another sample of the same person, matched by shared clones. The DNA reads as follows: TGTGCCAGCACCGGCGACAGAGCAACTAATGAAAAACTGTTTTTT. It specifies CASTGDRATNEKLFF.